Reported below is one TCR beta chain. No antigen is known for it. The sample comes from a study of T cell responses to AZD1222 COVID-19 vaccine. Study-level results: As reported, nearly half of all spike-specific TCRs target variant regions that are unmutated. Seropositive at baseline were only a handful of AZD1222 recipients. A mostly white British donor set with more females was recruited, and clonal diversity was possibly underestimated.

This table comes from immunoSEQ multiplex PCR, and its TCRdb copy is limited to in-frame clones, with some not included. Among 200,000 to 250,000 clones listed, less than 95% were seen once. V trimming: 6 bases; J trimming: 5 bases; junction bases outside the gene matches: 5. CDR1 is MDHEN and CDR2 is SYDVKM in the germline V gene. The CDR3 sequence is 14 residues long. The source was peripheral blood, collected 28 days after the second dose of the MenACWY control vaccine. The rearrangement uses TRBV28 and TRBJ1-1, with 11 bases lining up with TRBD1. The sequence was collected from an adult who received the MenACWY meningococcal vaccine as a control. The chain's CDR3 is CASRARDRGTEAFF. CDR3 sequence (DNA): TGTGCCAGCAGGGCCCGGGACAGGGGGACTGAAGCTTTCTTT.